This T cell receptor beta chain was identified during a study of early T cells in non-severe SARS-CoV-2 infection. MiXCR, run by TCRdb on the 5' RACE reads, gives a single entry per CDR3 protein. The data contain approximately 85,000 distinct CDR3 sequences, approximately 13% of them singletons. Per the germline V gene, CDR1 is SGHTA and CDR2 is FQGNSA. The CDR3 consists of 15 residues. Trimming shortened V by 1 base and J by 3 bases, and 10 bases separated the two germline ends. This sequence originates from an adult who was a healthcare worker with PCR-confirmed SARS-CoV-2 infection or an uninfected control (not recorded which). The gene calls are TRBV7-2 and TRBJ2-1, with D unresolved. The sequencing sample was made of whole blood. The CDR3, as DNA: TGTGCCAGCAGCTTAGAAGGGAACCTCTACAATGAGCAGTTCTTC. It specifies CASSLEGNLYNEQFF.